The present T cell receptor beta chain was sequenced within a study of lung T cells in sarcoidosis with Löfgren's syndrome. Study results and caveats: Shared TRAV12-1 and TRBV2 CDR3 motifs across Löfgren's syndrome patients reportedly suggested public CD4+ TCRs. Versus controls, Löfgren's syndrome patients reportedly showed TRAV12-1 and TRBV2 as most expanded. Recognition of an unidentified sarcoidosis antigen was only suggested.

V was clipped by 3 bases and J by 3 bases, with 17 bases between them. Looked up from germline, CDR1 is LGHDT and CDR2 is YNNKEL (reference sequence). The CDR3 spans 16 residues. Of note for this clonotype: The antigen is not known. A much larger clone lies a single base off, so this may be a read error.

A single record per CDR3 protein comes from TCRdb applying MiXCR to the reads. The sample consists of under 25,000 distinct CDR3 sequences, around a fifth of them appearing once. The sequenced sample was CD4+ T cells from bronchoalveolar lavage. The clonotype originates from a human donor with sarcoidosis (Löfgren's syndrome or another form), or a control subject (not recorded which). This chain joins TRBV3-1 and TRBJ1-1; possibly TRBD1 for D (5 bases). DNA for the CDR3: TGTGCCAGCAGCCACCCGCCCTCGGGGGTGGACACTGAAGCTTTCTTT. Its translation: CASSHPPSGVDTEAFF. Full variable domain (missing parts from reference TRBV3-1 and TRBJ1-1): DTAVSQTPKYLVTQMGNDKSIKCEQNLGHDTMYWYKQDSKKFLKIMFSYNNKELIINETVPNRFSPKSPDKAHLNLHINSLELGDSAVYFCASSHPPSGVDTEAFFGQGTRLTVV.